This T cell receptor (beta chain) was found in a study of blood T cell repertoires in COVID-19. Study details: Sample material is recorded as cDNA or gDNA derived from T cells, B-cell-depleted T cells, or PBMCs.

Data came from immunoSEQ multiplex PCR; TCRdb stores just in-frame clones and leaves some out. The sample includes about 56,000 clones, around 80% of them seen just once. This CDR3 has 12 amino acids. V dropped 0 bases and J dropped 9 bases, with 7 bases sitting between them. Germline assignment: CDR1 SGHDT and CDR2 YYEEEE. The chain recombines TRBV5-6 with TRBJ2-1, with D perhaps TRBD2 (5 bases). Sequencing was carried out using peripheral blood. The source of this sequence is a woman older than 75 with acute or convalescent COVID-19. CDR3: CASSLVSGEQFF. The CDR3 coding sequence is TGTGCCAGCAGCTTGGTCAGCGGTGAGCAGTTCTTC.